This T cell receptor (beta chain) comes out of a study of response to subunit inactivated influenza vaccine. Study-wide results and caveats: With each seasonal influenza vaccination, the authors suggested, few new T cells are recruited.

Per germline, CDR1 SQVTM and CDR2 ANQGSEA. V trimming: 7 bases; J trimming: 7 bases; junction bases outside the gene matches: 14. This CDR3 is built from 15 residues. This clonotype showed up just a few times. Its antigen remains unidentified. TCRdb reprocessed the RT-PCR reads with MiXCR, giving one entry per CDR3 protein. The sample lists about 520,000 distinct CDR3 sequences, about 25% occurring once. This chain connects TRBV29-1 to TRBJ2-1; TRBD1 aligns across 9 bases. This sequence was found in a man aged 50-60 years who received an inactivated influenza vaccine. The sequenced sample was CD4+ T cells sorted from PBMCs, obtained around 5 days after vaccination. As DNA, the CDR3 is TGCAGCGCTATACCCGGGACAGGGATCGTAAATGAGCAGTTCTTC. This sequence encodes CSAIPGTGIVNEQFF.